Listed here are 7 T cell receptor beta chains from one sample, sequenced in a study of T cell responses to AZD1222 COVID-19 vaccine. Clones were sequenced by immunoSEQ multiplex PCR, and TCRdb holds only the in-frame ones, with some missing. The top ten clones hold roughly 1.5% of a sample with some 150,000 clones, roughly nine tenths of them seen once. The sample consisted of peripheral blood, taken 28 days after the second AZD1222 dose. The receptor source for this set is an adult who received the AZD1222 COVID-19 vaccine.

This chain uses TRBV18 with TRBJ2-7; no reliable D call. V was cut by 5 bases and J by 3 bases, with 11 bases left in between. Germline-derived CDR1 and CDR2 are KGHSH and LQKENI. CDR3 length equals 13 residues. The DNA of the CDR3 is TGTGCCAGCTCAGAGTCGGAAAACTACGAGCAGTACTTC. Its protein product is CASSESENYEQYF.

The chain carries TRBV7-3 and TRBJ2-6; TRBD2 aligns across 12 bases. Losses at the gene ends were 6 bases for V and 2 bases for J; bases not matched to a gene: 5. The CDR3 runs 17 residues. Germline loops: CDR1 SGHTA, CDR2 FQGTGA. The CDR3 reads CASSSSGRATGANVLTF. CDR3 nucleotide sequence: TGTGCCAGCAGTTCTAGCGGGAGGGCCACTGGGGCCAACGTCCTGACTTTC.

The rearrangement links TRBV6-6 to TRBJ1-4, with unresolved D. The assigned J gene may be wrong: the sequence end matches TRBJ2-2 better. Germline V gives CDR1 MNHNY, CDR2 SVGAGI (reference sequence). The CDR3 has 12 residues. CDR3 region: CASSALRLELFF. CDR3 DNA sequence: TGTGCCAGCAGTGCCCTCCGACTGGAGCTGTTTTTT.

A single count supports this clone. V usage is TRBV5-4 and J usage is TRBJ2-2; no reliable D call. The V gene's germline CDR1 is SGHNT and CDR2 YYREEE (reference sequence). V lost 2 bases to trimming and J lost 6 bases, with 5 bases between them. The CDR3 is made up of 12 amino acids. The CDR3 bases are TGTGCCAGCAGCTTCGGCCCCGGGGAGCTGTTTTTT. Translated: CASSFGPGELFF.

This chain links TRBV5-6 with TRBJ1-1, with a tentative D call TRBD1 (5 bases). Germline V lookup: CDR1 SGHDT, CDR2 YYEEEE. Trimming removed 4 bases at V and 3 bases at J, with 19 bases between. This CDR3 has 16 amino acids. As DNA, the CDR3 is TGTGCCAGCAGCCCTCTCGCTGGGGGAATCCACACTGAAGCTTTCTTT. Translation gives CASSPLAGGIHTEAFF.

This rearrangement joins TRBV2 to TRBJ1-1, with 9 bases lining up with TRBD1. Losses at the gene ends were 8 bases for V and 7 bases for J; bases not matched to a gene: 11. CDR1 is SNHLY and CDR2 is FYNNEI in the germline V gene. This CDR3 spans 14 amino acids. The CDR3 DNA reads as TGTGCCAGCGGGGACTCACAGGGGGCAAATGAAGCTTTCTTT. Amino acid sequence: CASGDSQGANEAFF.

The chain has TRBV27 and TRBJ1-2; 9 bases are shared with TRBD1. The CDR3 contains 15 residues. Trimming at V came to 2 bases and at J to 2 bases, leaving 3 bases not matched to a gene. Germline loops: CDR1 MNHEY, CDR2 SMNVEV (reference sequence). CDR3 bases: TGTGCCAGCAGTTTACTGGGACAGGGAAACTATGGCTACACCTTC. Its protein is CASSLLGQGNYGYTF.